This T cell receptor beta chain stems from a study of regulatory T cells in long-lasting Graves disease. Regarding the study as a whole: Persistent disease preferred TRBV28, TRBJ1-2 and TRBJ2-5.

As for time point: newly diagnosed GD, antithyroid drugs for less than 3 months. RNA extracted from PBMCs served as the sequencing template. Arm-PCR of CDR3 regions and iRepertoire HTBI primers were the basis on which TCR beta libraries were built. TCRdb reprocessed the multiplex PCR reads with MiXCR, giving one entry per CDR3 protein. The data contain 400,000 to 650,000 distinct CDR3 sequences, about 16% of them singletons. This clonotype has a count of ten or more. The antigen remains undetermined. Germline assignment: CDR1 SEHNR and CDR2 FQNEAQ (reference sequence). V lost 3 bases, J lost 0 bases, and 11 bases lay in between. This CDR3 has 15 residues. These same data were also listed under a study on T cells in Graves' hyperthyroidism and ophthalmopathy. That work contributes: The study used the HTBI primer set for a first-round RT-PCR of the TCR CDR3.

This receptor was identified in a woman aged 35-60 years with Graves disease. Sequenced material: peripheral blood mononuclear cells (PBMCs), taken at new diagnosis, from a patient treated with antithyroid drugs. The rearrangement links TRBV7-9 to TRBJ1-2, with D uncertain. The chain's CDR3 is CASSFAGGANYGYTF. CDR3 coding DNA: TGTGCCAGCAGCTTCGCAGGCGGAGCTAACTATGGCTACACCTTC.